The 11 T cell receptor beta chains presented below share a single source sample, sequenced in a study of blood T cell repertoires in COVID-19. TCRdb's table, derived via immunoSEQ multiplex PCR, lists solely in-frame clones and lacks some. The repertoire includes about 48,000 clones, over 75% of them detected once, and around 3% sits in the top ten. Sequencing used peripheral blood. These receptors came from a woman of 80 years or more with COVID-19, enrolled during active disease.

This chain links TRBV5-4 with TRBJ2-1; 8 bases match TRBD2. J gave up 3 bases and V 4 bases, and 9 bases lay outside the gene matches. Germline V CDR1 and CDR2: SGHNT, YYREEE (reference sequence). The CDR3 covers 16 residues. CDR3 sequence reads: CASSLRASGFYNEQFF. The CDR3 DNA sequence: TGTGCCAGCAGCCTAAGGGCTAGCGGGTTCTACAATGAGCAGTTCTTC.

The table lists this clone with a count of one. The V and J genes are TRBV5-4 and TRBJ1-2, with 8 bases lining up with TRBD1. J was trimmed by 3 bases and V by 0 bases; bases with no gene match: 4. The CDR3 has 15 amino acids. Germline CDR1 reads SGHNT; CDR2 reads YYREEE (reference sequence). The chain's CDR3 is CASSLEYRGDYGYTF. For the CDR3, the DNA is TGTGCCAGCAGCTTGGAGTACAGGGGGGACTATGGCTACACCTTC.

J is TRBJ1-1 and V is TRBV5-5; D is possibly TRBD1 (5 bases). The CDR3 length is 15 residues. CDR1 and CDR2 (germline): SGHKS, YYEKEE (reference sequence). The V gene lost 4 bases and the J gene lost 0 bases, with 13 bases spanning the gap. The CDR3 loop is CASSRMGLMNTEAFF. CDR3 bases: TGTGCCAGCAGCCGAATGGGACTAATGAACACTGAAGCTTTCTTT.

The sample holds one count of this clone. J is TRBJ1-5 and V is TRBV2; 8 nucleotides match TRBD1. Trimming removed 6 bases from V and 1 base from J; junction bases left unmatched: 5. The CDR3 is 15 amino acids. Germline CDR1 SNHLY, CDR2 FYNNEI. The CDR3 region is CASRGTGLSNQPQHF. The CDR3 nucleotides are TGTGCCAGCAGGGGGACAGGTCTGAGCAATCAGCCCCAGCATTTT.

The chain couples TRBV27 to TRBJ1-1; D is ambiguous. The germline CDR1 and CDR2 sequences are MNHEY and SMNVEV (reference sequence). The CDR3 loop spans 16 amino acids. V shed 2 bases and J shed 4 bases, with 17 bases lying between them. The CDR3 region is CASSLLAARIGTEAFF. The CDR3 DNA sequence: TGTGCCAGCAGTTTACTCGCGGCCCGCATCGGCACTGAAGCTTTCTTT.

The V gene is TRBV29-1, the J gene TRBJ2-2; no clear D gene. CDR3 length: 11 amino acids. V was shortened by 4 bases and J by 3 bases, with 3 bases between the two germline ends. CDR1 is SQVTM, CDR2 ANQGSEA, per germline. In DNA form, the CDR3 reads TGCAGCGTTGCCGACACCGGGGAGCTGTTTTTT. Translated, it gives CSVADTGELFF.

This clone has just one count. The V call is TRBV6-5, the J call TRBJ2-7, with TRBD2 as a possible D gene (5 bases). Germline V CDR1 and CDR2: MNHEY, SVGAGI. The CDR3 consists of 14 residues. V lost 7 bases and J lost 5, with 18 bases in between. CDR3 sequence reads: CASNPSRARNEQYF. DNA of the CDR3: TGTGCCAGCAACCCGTCGAGGGCGAGGAACGAGCAGTACTTC.

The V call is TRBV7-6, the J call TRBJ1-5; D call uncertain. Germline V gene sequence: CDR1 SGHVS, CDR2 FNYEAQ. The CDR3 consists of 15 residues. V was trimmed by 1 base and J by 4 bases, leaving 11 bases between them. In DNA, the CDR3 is TGTGCCAGCAGCTTAGTTGAGGGAGGGAATCAGCCCCAGCATTTT. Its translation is CASSLVEGGNQPQHF.

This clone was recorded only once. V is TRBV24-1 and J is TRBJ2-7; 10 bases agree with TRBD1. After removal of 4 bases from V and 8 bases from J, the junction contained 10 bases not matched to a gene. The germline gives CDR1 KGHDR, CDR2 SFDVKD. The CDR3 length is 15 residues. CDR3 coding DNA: TGTGCCACCAGTGAGCGGGGAGGGACAGGGGAAAAGCAGTACTTC. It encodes CATSERGGTGEKQYF.

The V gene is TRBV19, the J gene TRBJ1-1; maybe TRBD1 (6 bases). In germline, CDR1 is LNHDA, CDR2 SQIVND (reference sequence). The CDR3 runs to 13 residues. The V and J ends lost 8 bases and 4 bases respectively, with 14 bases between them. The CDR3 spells CASLSGGATEAFF. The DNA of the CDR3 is TGTGCCAGTCTCTCTGGGGGGGCCACTGAAGCTTTCTTT.

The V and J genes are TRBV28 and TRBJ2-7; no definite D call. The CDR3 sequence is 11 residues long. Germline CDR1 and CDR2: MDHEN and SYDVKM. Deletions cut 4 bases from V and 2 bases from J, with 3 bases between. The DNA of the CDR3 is TGTGCCAGCAGTTACACCTACGAGCAGTACTTC. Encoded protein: CASSYTYEQYF.